These T cell receptor beta chains were read from a single sample in a study of regulatory T cells in long-lasting Graves disease. A single record per CDR3 protein comes from TCRdb applying MiXCR to the multiplex PCR reads. The data hold about 400,000 distinct CDR3 sequences, with over 12% observed a single time. The sample also formed part of further work on T cells in Graves' hyperthyroidism and ophthalmopathy.

Sequenced here: peripheral blood mononuclear cells (PBMCs), sampled at new diagnosis, from a patient treated with antithyroid drugs. These receptors originate from a woman between 40 and 55 years old with Graves disease. The CDR3 runs from the conserved cysteine through the conserved F or W. A D gene is named only where the DNA matches it firmly. Size is omitted from some rows. Given values are once, few, many or a class for expanded clones.

J,D,V,size,DNA,CDR3
TRBJ2-7,TRBD2,TRBV9,many,TGTGCCAGCAGCGTGAGCGGGAGCGCCTACGAGCAGTACTTC,CASSVSGSAYEQYF
TRBJ2-1,TRBD2,TRBV5-1,NA,TGCGCCAGCACCTCCGGGGGTGGCGGGAGTCGTCTGTACAATGAGCAGTTCTTC,CASTSGGGGSRLYNEQFF
TRBJ2-3,NA,TRBV28,many,TGTGCCAGCGACAGCGGCGGGGCAGATACGCAGTATTTT,CASDSGGADTQYF
TRBJ1-6,NA,TRBV6-1,many,TGTGCCAGCAGAACCCGCTGGGGGGCGGGAAATTCACCCCTCCACTTT,CASRTRWGAGNSPLHF
TRBJ2-1,NA,TRBV5-1,many,TGCGCCAGCAGCTTGGCCCTAGTTGGTGAGCAGTTCTTC,CASSLALVGEQFF
TRBJ2-7,NA,TRBV5-8,many,TGTGCCAGCAGCTTATCCGGGTTTGATGCCTACGAGCAGTACTTC,CASSLSGFDAYEQYF
TRBJ2-5,NA,TRBV19,few,TGTGCCACCCAACGGGACACCCTCCAAGAGACCCAGTACTTC,CATQRDTLQETQYF
TRBJ2-2,NA,TRBV30,NA,TGTGCCTTGGGCAGGGGGGGTACCGGGGAGCTGTTTTTT,CALGRGGTGELFF
TRBJ2-2,TRBD1,TRBV9,NA,TGTGCCAGCAGCGAAAGGACAGGGAACACCGGGGAGCTGTTTTTT,CASSERTGNTGELFF
TRBJ1-1,NA,TRBV27,many,TGTGCCAGCAGTGTAGGCACTGAAGCTTTCTTT,CASSVGTEAFF
TRBJ1-1,NA,TRBV27,many,TGTGCCAGCAGCCCGGACCTCAACACTGAAGCTTTCTTT,CASSPDLNTEAFF
TRBJ2-7,TRBD2,TRBV7-3,NA,TGTGCCAGCAGCAGTAAGCGGGAGGGCCTTTGGGAGCAGTACTTC,CASSSKREGLWEQYF
TRBJ1-1,TRBD1,TRBV11-3,NA,TGTGCCAGCAGCTCCAGGACAGGGGGCATCGCTGAAGCTTTCTTT,CASSSRTGGIAEAFF
TRBJ2-7,NA,TRBV6-9,NA,TGTGCCAGCAGTTCCGCCGGGACGCCAAGGAGGGAGCAGTACTTC,CASSSAGTPRREQYF
TRBJ2-3,NA,TRBV28,many,TGTGCCAGCAGTTCCGCCCGGCGCGCTGGGACAGATACGCAGTATTTT,CASSSARRAGTDTQYF
TRBJ1-1,NA,TRBV11-2,many,TGTGCCAGCAGCTTAGGGGACATAAGACTGAACACTGAAGCTTTCTTT,CASSLGDIRLNTEAFF
TRBJ2-1,NA,TRBV28,many,TGTGCCACTCGGGTCCTAAACAATGAGCAGTTCTTC,CATRVLNNEQFF
TRBJ2-5,TRBD2,TRBV7-2,NA,TGTGCCAGCAGCTCCCGGCGGGAGTCCCAAGAGACCCAGTACTTC,CASSSRRESQETQYF
TRBJ2-7,TRBD1,TRBV2,many,TGTGCCACCTCTGTGGGACAGGACTACGAGCAGTACTTC,CATSVGQDYEQYF
TRBJ1-1,NA,TRBV19,NA,TGTGCCACCGGGCCTCAGAAACCGAACACTGAAGCTTTCTTT,CATGPQKPNTEAFF
TRBJ2-3,NA,TRBV29-1,many,TGCAGCGTTGATTCCGGGATTACTAGCACAGATACGCAGTATTTT,CSVDSGITSTDTQYF
TRBJ2-7,NA,TRBV7-2,many,TGTGCCAGCAGCTTAGGTGAAGGTTTCTACGAGCAGTACTTC,CASSLGEGFYEQYF
TRBJ2-3,TRBD2,TRBV14,many,TGTGCCAGCAGCCAAGACCCGGGGGGTTTGAGCACAGATACGCAGTATTTT,CASSQDPGGLSTDTQYF
TRBJ1-3,TRBD1,TRBV25-1,few,TGTGCCAGCAGTGAATTTAGGACAGGGGGAAGAAACACCATATATTTT,CASSEFRTGGRNTIYF
TRBJ2-1,TRBD2,TRBV7-2,many,TGTGCCAGCAGCCCTCCGGGACTAGCGGGAACCTACAATGAGCAGTTCTTC,CASSPPGLAGTYNEQFF
TRBJ2-5,NA,TRBV19,many,TGTGCAACAGGACAGCAAGAGACCCAGTACTTC,CATGQQETQYF
TRBJ2-2,TRBD2,TRBV6-1,NA,TGTGCCAGCAGAAGGCTAGCGGGAGGGGACACCGGGGAGCTGTTTTTT,CASRRLAGGDTGELFF
TRBJ2-7,TRBD2,TRBV7-9,NA,TGTGCCAGCAGCCCTCCCAAGACTAGCTCAAAGAGGGCCTACGAGCAGTACTTC,CASSPPKTSSKRAYEQYF
TRBJ2-1,TRBD2,TRBV7-3,many,TGTGCCAGCAGCTCACTGCCGGGACTAGCGGGAGCGAATCCTGAGCAGTTCTTC,CASSSLPGLAGANPEQFF
TRBJ2-1,NA,TRBV25-1,NA,TGTGCCAGCAGAAGGGCTGGCGATGAGCAGTTCTTC,CASRRAGDEQFF
TRBJ2-7,NA,TRBV9,few,TGTGCCAGCAGCGTTGGGCAGGTCAACTACGAGCAGTACTTC,CASSVGQVNYEQYF
TRBJ2-3,NA,TRBV11-3,many,TGTGCCAGCAGCCAGCACAGGTTCGAAACGCAGTATTTT,CASSQHRFETQYF
TRBJ2-1,NA,TRBV20-1,few,TGCAGTGCTGGGCGGGGGCAGGGGGCCTACAATGAGCAGTTCTTC,CSAGRGQGAYNEQFF
TRBJ2-7,NA,TRBV28,many,TGTGCCAGCAGTTTAATTCCCATCTCGAGCTCCTACGAGCAGTACTTC,CASSLIPISSSYEQYF
TRBJ2-1,TRBD2,TRBV11-3,few,TGTGCCAGCAGCGCTCCTTTTGGGACTAGTTATTACAATGAGCAGTTCTTC,CASSAPFGTSYYNEQFF
TRBJ2-5,TRBD1,TRBV18,many,TGTGCCAGCTCACCGTACAGGGGAGAGACCCAGTACTTC,CASSPYRGETQYF
TRBJ2-1,TRBD1,TRBV6-2/TRBV6-3,NA,TGTGCCAGCAGTTACGGGACAGGGGGCTATCATGCCCTGAATGAGCAGTTCTTC,CASSYGTGGYHALNEQFF
TRBJ2-7,NA,TRBV28,many,TGTGCCAGCAGTAACCCCTTATACGAGCAGTACTTC,CASSNPLYEQYF
TRBJ2-1,TRBD2,TRBV3-1,NA,TGTGCCAGCAGCCAAGACTTCCTAGCGGGAGGGCCGATTGAGCAGTTCTTC,CASSQDFLAGGPIEQFF
TRBJ2-4,TRBD2,TRBV20-1,many,TGCAGTGCTAGGGAGACGGGGACTAGCGGGAATAAAAACATTCAGTACTTC,CSARETGTSGNKNIQYF
TRBJ2-3,NA,TRBV6-2/TRBV6-3,few,TGTGCCAGCAGTTACCGTCGGGGATCCACAGATACGCAGTATTTT,CASSYRRGSTDTQYF
TRBJ2-5,NA,TRBV9,many,TGTGCCAGCAGCGTATTCGGGGGAGGTTCAGAGACCCAGTACTTC,CASSVFGGGSETQYF
TRBJ2-5,NA,TRBV28,many,TGTGCCAGCAGTAACACAGGGAGAGAGGCCCAGTACTTC,CASSNTGREAQYF
TRBJ1-2,NA,TRBV6-5,many,TGTGCCAGCAGTTGGAATATCGGGGGTGATGGAGGCTACACCTTC,CASSWNIGGDGGYTF
TRBJ2-4,NA,TRBV11-3,few,TGTGCCAGCAGCTTAGCAAGCGAGGTTCCAATTCAGTACTTC,CASSLASEVPIQYF
TRBJ2-2,TRBD2,TRBV11-2,many,TGTGCCAGCAGCCCGGCGGTAGCGGGAGGTTCCGGGGAGCTGTTTTTT,CASSPAVAGGSGELFF
TRBJ1-5,NA,TRBV29-1,NA,TGCAGCGTTGTTTTCCCAGGGGAGGGCAATCAGCCCCAGCATTTT,CSVVFPGEGNQPQHF
TRBJ2-2,NA,TRBV2,many,TGTGCCAGCAGTCTACAGGCGCGCGGAGGGGAGCTGTTTTTT,CASSLQARGGELFF
TRBJ2-2,TRBD2,TRBV28,few,TGTGCCAGCAGATCTAGCGGGATCACCGGGGAGCTGTTTTTT,CASRSSGITGELFF
TRBJ2-1,NA,TRBV11-2,NA,TGTGCCAGCAGCACCCGGGGGACGGCCTACAATGAGCAGTTCTTC,CASSTRGTAYNEQFF